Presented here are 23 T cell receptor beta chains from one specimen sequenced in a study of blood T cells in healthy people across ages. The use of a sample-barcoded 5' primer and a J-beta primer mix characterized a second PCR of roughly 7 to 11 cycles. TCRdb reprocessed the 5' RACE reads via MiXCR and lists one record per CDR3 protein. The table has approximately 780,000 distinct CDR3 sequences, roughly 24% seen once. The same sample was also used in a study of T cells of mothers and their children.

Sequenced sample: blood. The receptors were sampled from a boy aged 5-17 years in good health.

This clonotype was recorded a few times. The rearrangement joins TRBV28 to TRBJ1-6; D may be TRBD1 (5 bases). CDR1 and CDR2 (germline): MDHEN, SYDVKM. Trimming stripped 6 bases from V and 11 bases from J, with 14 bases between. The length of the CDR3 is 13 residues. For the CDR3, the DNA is TGTGCCAGCAGCCAGCGGGGCGCTCCACCCCTCCACTTT. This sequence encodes CASSQRGAPPLHF.

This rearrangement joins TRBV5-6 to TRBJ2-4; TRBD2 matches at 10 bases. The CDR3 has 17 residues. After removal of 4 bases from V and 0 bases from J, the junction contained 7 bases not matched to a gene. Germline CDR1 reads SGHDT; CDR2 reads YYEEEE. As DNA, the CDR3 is TGTGCCAGCAGCCGCCTAGCGGGGGCCATAGCCAAAAACATTCAGTACTTC. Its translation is CASSRLAGAIAKNIQYF.

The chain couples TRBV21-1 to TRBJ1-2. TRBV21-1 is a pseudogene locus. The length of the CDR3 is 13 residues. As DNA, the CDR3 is TGTGCCAGCCCCCCCCCGAACGAAAATGGCTACACCTTC. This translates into CASPPPNENGYTF.

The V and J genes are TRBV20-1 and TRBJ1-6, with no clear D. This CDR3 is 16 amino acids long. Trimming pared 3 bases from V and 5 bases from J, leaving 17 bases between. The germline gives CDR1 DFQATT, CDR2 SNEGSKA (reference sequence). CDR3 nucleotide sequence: TGCAGTGCTAGGGAGGTCAGGAAAACGCATAATTCACCCCTCCACTTT. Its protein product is CSAREVRKTHNSPLHF.

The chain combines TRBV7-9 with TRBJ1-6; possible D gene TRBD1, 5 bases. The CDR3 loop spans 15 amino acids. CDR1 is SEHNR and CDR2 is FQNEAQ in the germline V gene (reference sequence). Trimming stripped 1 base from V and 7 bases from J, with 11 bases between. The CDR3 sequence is CASSLGGVNNSPLHF. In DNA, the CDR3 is TGTGCCAGCAGCTTAGGGGGGGTGAACAATTCACCCCTCCACTTT.

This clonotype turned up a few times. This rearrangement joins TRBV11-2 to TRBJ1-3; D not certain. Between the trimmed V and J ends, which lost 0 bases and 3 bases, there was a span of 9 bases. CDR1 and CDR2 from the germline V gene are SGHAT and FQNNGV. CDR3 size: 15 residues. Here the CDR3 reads CASSLDSPGGNTIYF. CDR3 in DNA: TGTGCCAGCAGCTTAGATAGCCCCGGTGGAAACACCATATATTTT.

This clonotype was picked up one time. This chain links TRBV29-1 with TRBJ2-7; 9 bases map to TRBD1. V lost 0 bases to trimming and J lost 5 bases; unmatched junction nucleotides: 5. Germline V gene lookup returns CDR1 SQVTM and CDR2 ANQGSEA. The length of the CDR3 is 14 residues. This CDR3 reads CSVEEGNRGHEQYF. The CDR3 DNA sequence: TGCAGCGTTGAAGAAGGAAACAGGGGGCACGAGCAGTACTTC.

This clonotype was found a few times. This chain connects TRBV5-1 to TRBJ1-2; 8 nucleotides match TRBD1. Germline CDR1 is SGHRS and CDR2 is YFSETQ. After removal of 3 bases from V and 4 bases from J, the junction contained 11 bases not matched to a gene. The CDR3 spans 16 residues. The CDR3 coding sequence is TGCGCCAGCAGCTCGACCCAGGGGGCGTATCTCTATGGCTACACCTTC. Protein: CASSSTQGAYLYGYTF.

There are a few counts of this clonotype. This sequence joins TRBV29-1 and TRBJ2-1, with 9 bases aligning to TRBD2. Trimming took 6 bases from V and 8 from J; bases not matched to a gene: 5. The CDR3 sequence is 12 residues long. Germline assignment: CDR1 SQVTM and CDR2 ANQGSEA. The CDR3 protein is CSVPSGNYEQFF. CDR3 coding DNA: TGCAGCGTCCCTAGCGGGAACTATGAGCAGTTCTTC.

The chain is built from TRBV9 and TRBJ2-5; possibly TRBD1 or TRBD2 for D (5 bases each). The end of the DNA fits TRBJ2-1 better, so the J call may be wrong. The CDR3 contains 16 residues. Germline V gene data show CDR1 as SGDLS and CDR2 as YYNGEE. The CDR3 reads CASSISGGGYYNEQFF. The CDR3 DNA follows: TGTGCCAGCAGCATTAGTGGGGGTGGGTACTACAATGAGCAGTTCTTC.

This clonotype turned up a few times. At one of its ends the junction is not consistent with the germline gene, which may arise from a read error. The CDR3 spells CASSSLGRRDYEQYF. The CDR3 coding sequence is TGTGCCAGCAGTTCCCTCGGCAGGCGGGACTACGAGCAATACTTC. V and J are TRBV28 and TRBJ2-7, with TRBD2 matching 7 bases. The CDR3 contains 15 residues. The V gene's germline CDR1 is MDHEN and CDR2 SYDVKM. Supplemented by reference TRBV28 and TRBJ2-7, the full variable domain reads DVKVTQSSRYLVKRTGEKVFLECVQDMDHENMFWYRQDPGLGLRLIYFSYDVKMKEKGDIPEGYSVSREKKERFSLILESASTNQTSMYLCASSSLGRRDYEQYFGPGTRLTVT.

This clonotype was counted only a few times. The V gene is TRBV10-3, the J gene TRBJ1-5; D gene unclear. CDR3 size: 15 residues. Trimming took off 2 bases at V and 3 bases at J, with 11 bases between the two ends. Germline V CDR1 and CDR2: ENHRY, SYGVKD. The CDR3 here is CAISEKGPANQPQHF. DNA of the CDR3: TGTGCCATCAGTGAGAAAGGGCCTGCCAATCAGCCCCAGCATTTT.

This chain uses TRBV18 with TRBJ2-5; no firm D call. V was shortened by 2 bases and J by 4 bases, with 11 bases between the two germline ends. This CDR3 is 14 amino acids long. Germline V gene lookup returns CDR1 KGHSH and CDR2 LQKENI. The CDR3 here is CASSPGIAGETQYF. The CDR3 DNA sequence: TGTGCCAGCTCACCAGGGATAGCCGGAGAGACCCAGTACTTC.

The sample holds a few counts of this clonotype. CDR3 DNA: TGTGCCAGCAGGACGGGAAGGGGCCTTAGGGGTGAAAAACTGTTTTTT. Residues: CASRTGRGLRGEKLFF. The chain is built from TRBV11-2 and TRBJ1-4; D might be TRBD1 (5 bases). This CDR3 region has 16 residues. The V end lost 6 bases, the J end lost 7 bases, and 21 bases lay between the germline ends. Per the germline V gene, CDR1 is SGHAT and CDR2 is FQNNGV. Variable domain in full (rest from reference TRBV11-2 and TRBJ1-4): EAGVAQSPRYKIIEKRQSVAFWCNPISGHATLYWYQQILGQGPKLLIQFQNNGVVDDSQLPKDRFSAERLKGVDSTLKIQPAKLEDSAVYLCASRTGRGLRGEKLFFGSGTQLSVL.

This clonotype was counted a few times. In DNA form, the CDR3 reads TGCAGTGCTACAACCCGGGACAGCAATCAGCCCCAGCATTTT. Its protein product is CSATTRDSNQPQHF. The rearrangement links TRBV20-1 to TRBJ1-5; maybe TRBD1 (5 bases). This CDR3 contains 14 residues. Germline V gives CDR1 DFQATT, CDR2 SNEGSKA (reference sequence). V was cut by 4 bases and J by 1 base, with 11 bases left in between.

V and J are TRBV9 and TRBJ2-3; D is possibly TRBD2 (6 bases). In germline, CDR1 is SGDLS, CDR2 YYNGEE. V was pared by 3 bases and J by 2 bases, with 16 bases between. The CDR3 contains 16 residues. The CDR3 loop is CASSAHRDSPTDTQYF. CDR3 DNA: TGTGCCAGCAGCGCCCACCGGGACTCACCCACAGATACGCAGTATTTT.

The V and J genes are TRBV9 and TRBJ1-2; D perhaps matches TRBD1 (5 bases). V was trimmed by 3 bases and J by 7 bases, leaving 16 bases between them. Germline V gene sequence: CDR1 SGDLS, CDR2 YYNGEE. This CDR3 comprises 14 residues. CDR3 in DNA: TGTGCCAGCAGCGCCTCCGGGACGGCTTCTGGCTACACCTTC. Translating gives CASSASGTASGYTF.

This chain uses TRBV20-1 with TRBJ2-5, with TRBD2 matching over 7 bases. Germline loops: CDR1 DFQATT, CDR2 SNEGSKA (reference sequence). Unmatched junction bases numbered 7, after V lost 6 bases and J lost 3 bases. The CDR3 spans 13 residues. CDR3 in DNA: TGCAGTGCGGGCAGGACTAGTAAAGAGACCCAGTACTTC. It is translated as CSAGRTSKETQYF.

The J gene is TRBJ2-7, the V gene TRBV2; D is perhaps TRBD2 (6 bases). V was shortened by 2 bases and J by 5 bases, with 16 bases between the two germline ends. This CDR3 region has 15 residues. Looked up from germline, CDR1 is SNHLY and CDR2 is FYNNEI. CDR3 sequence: CASSERILGGDEQYF. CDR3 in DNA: TGTGCCAGCAGTGAAAGGATTCTGGGAGGTGACGAGCAGTACTTC.

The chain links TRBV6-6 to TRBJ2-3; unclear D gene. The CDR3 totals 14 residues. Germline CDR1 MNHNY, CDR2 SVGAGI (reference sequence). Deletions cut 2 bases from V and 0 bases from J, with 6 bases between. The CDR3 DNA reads TGTGCCAGCAGTTACCCCCCGAGCACAGATACGCAGTATTTT. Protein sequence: CASSYPPSTDTQYF.

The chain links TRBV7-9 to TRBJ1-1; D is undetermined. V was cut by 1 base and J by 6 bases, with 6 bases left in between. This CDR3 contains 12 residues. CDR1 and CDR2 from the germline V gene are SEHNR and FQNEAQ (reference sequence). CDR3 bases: TGTGCCAGCAGCTTAGATCCGGCTGAAGCTTTCTTT. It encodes CASSLDPAEAFF. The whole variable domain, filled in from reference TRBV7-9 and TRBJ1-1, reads DTGVSQNPRHKITKRGQNVTFRCDPISEHNRLYWYRQTLGQGPEFLTYFQNEAQLEKSRLLSDRFSAERPKGSFSTLEIQRTEQGDSAMYLCASSLDPAEAFFGQGTRLTVV.

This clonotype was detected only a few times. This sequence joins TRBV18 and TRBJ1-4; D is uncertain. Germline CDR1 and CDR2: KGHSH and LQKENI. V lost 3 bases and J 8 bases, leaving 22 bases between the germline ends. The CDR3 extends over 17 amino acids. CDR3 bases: TGTGCCAGCTCACCGAACGATCAAGTCGGGGTGCGAGAAAAACTGTTTTTT. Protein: CASSPNDQVGVREKLFF.

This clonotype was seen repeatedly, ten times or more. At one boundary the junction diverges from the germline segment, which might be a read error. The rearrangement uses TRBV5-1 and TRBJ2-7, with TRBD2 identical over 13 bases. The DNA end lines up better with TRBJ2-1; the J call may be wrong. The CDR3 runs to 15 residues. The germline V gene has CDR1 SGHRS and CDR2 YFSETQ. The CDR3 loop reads CASSSTSGGAHEQFF. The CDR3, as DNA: TGTGCCAGCAGCTCAACTAGCGGGGGGGCCCATGAGCAGTTCTTC.